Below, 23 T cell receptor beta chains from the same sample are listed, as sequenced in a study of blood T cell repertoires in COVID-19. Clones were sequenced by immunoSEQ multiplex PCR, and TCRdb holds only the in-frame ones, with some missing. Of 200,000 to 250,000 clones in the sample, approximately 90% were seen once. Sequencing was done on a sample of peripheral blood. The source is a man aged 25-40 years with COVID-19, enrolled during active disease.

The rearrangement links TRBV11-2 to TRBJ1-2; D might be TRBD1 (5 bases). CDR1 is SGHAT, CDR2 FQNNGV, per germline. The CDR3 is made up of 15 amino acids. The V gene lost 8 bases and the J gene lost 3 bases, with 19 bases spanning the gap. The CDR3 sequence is CASAGGVGGYYGYTF. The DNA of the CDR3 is TGTGCCAGCGCTGGGGGGGTTGGAGGCTACTATGGCTACACCTTC.

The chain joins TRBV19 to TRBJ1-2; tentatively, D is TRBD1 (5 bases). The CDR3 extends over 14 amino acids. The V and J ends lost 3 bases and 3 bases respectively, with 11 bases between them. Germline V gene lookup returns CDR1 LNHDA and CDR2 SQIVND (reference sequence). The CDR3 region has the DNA TGTGCCAGTAGTATTAGGGGTGGCGACTATGGCTACACCTTC. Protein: CASSIRGGDYGYTF.

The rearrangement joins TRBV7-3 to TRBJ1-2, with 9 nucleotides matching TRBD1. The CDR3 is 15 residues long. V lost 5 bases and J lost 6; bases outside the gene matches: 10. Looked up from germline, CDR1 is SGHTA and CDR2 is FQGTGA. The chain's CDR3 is CASSPAQGAHHGYTF. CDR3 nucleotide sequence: TGTGCCAGCAGCCCGGCACAGGGGGCGCATCATGGCTACACCTTC.

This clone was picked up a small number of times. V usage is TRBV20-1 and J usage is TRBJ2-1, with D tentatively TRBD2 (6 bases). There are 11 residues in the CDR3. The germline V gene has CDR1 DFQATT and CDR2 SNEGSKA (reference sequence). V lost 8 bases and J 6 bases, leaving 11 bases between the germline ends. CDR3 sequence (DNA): TGCAGTCTAGCGACTCCCAATGAGCAGTTCTTC. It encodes CSLATPNEQFF.

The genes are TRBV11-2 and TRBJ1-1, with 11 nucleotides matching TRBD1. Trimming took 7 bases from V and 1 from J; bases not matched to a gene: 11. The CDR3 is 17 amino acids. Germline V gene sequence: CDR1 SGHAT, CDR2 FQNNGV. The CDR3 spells CASNKDRGLLGNTEAFF. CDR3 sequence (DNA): TGTGCCAGCAACAAGGACAGGGGGCTGTTGGGGAACACTGAAGCTTTCTTT.

CDR3 in amino acids: CASSDPGSSYEQYF. In nucleotides, the CDR3 is TGTGCCAGCAGTGACCCGGGGAGCTCCTACGAGCAGTACTTC. This chain connects TRBV6-4 to TRBJ2-7; TRBD2 is a possible D gene (5 bases). The germline CDR1 and CDR2 sequences are MRHNA and SNTAGT. V was pared by 2 bases and J by 0 bases, with 8 bases between. The CDR3 is made up of 14 amino acids.

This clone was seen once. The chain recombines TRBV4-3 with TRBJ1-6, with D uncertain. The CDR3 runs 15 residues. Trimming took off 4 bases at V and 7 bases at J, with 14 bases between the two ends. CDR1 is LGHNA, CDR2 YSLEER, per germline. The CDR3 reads CASSPVPGYNSPLHF. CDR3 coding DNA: TGCGCCAGCAGCCCCGTACCGGGTTACAATTCACCCCTCCACTTT.

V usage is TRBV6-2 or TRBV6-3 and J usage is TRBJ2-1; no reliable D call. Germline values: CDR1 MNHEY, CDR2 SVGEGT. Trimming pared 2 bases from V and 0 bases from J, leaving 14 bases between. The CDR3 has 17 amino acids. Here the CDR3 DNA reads TGTGCCAGCAGTTACGAGGCTAGGCTCATCTCCTACAATGAGCAGTTCTTC. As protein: CASSYEARLISYNEQFF.

CDR3 residues: CASKTRVRGYTEAFF. The CDR3 DNA sequence: TGTGCCAGCAAAACCCGAGTACGGGGGTACACTGAAGCTTTCTTT. This chain links TRBV28 with TRBJ1-1; tentatively, D is TRBD1 (5 bases). The CDR3 consists of 15 residues. Germline CDR1 reads MDHEN; CDR2 reads SYDVKM. V was pared by 7 bases and J by 3 bases, with 18 bases between.

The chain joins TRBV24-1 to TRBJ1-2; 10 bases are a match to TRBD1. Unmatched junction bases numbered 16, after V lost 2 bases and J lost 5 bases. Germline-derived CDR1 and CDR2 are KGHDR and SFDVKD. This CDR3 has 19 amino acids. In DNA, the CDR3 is TGTGCCACCAGTGATTCAGTTCCCCGGGACAGGGGAGGTGGTTATGGCTACACCTTC. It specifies CATSDSVPRDRGGGYGYTF.

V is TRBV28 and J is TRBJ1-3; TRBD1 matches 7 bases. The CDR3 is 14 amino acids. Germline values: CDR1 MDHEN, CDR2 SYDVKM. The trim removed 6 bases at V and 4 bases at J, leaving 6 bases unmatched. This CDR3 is CASRLTGWGNTIYF. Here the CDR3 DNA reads TGTGCCAGCAGATTGACAGGGTGGGGAAACACCATATATTTT.

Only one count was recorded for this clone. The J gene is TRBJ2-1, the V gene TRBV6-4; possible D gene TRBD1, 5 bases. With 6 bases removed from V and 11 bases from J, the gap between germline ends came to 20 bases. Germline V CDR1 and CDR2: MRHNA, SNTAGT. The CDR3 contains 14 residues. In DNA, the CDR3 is TGTGCCAGCAGATCTAGGACATCCTCCTCGCAGCAGTTCTTC. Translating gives CASRSRTSSSQQFF.

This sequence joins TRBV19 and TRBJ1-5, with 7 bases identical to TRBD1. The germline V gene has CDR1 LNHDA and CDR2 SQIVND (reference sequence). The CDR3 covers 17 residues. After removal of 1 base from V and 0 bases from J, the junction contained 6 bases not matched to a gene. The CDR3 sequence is CASSIVRDSHSNQPQHF. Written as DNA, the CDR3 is TGTGCCAGTAGTATAGTACGGGACAGCCATAGCAATCAGCCCCAGCATTTT.

The chain's CDR3 is CASSLSMHRGNEQFF. The CDR3 DNA reads as TGTGCCAGCAGCCTCAGCATGCACCGGGGCAATGAGCAGTTCTTC. The chain has TRBV7-2 and TRBJ2-1, with D tentatively TRBD2 (5 bases). V shed 5 bases and J shed 6 bases, with 17 bases lying between them. The CDR3 extends over 15 amino acids. CDR1 and CDR2 (germline): SGHTA, FQGNSA.

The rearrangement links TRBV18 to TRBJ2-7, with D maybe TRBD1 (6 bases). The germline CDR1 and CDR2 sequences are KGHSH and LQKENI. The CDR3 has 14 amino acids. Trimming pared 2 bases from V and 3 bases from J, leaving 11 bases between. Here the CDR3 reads CASSPRGTNYEQYF. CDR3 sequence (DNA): TGTGCCAGCTCACCAAGGGGGACCAACTACGAGCAGTACTTC.

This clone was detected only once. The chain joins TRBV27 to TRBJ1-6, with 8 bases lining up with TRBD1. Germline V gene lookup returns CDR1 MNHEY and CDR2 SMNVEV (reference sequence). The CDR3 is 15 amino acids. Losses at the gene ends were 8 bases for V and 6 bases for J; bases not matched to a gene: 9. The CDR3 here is CASATSGQANSPLHF. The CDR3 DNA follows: TGTGCCAGCGCTACCTCGGGACAGGCTAATTCACCCCTCCACTTT.

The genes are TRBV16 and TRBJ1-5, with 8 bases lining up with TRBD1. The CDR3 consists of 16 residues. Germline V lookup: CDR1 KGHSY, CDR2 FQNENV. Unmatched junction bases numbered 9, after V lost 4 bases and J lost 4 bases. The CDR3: CASSLPTTGENQPQHF. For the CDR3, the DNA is TGTGCCAGCAGCCTCCCTACGACAGGGGAAAATCAGCCCCAGCATTTT.

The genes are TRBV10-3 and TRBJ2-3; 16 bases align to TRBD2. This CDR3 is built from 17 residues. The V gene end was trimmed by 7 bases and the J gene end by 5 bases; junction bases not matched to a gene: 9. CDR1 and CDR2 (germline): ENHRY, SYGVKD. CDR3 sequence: CAIKQGTSGRDEDTQYF. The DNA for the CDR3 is TGTGCCATCAAACAGGGGACTAGCGGGAGGGATGAAGATACGCAGTATTTT.

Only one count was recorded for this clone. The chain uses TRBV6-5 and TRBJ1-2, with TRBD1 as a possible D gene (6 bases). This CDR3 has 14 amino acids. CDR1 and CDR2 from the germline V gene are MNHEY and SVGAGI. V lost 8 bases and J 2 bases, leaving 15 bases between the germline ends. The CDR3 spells CASSRTETNYGYTF. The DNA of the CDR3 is TGTGCCAGCTCCCGGACAGAGACGAACTATGGCTACACCTTC.

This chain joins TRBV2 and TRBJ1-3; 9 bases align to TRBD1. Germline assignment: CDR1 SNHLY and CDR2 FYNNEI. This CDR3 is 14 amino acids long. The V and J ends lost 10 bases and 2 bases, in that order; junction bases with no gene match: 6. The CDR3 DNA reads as TGTGCCATTCCGGGACAGGGAACTGGAAACACCATATATTTT. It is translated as CAIPGQGTGNTIYF.

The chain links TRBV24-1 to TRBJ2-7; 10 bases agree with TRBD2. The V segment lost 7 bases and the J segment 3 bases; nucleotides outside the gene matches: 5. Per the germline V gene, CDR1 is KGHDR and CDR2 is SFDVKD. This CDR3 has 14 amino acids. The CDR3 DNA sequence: TGTGCCACCAGGCGAGGGACTAGCGACTACGAGCAGTACTTC. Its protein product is CATRRGTSDYEQYF.

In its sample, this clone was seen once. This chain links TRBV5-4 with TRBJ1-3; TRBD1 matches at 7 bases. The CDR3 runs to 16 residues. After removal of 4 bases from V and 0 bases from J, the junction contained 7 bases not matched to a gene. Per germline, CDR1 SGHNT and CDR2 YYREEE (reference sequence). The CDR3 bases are TGTGCCAGCAGCACCGGGACAGATTTCTCTGGAAACACCATATATTTT. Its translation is CASSTGTDFSGNTIYF.

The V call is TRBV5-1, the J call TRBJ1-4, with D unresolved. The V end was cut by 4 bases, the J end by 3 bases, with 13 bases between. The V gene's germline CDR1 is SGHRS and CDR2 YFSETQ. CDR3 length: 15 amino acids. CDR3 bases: TGCGCCAGCAGCCGGAGGGAGGGAGCTAATGAAAAACTGTTTTTT. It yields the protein CASSRREGANEKLFF.